The rows below give T cell receptor beta chains drawn from one sample of a study of blood T cells in healthy people across ages. TCRdb fed the 5' RACE reads into MiXCR, producing one record per CDR3 protein. The table lists approximately 680,000 distinct CDR3 sequences, less than 40% of them singletons. The sample was blood. The receptors derive from a woman aged 80 or over in good health. Both conserved end residues are part of each CDR3. A D gene is named only where the DNA matches it firmly. Clone size, where shown, is once, few, many, or a class for clones that have expanded.

V	size	J	D	DNA	CDR3
TRBV6-2/TRBV6-3	few	TRBJ2-1	TRBD2	TGTGCCAGCAGTCCTCCCCCTGGAGTAGCGGGGGGCAGGCGCGATGAGCAGTTCTTC	CASSPPPGVAGGRRDEQFF
TRBV5-1	many	TRBJ2-1	TRBD2	TGCGCCAGCAGCTTTTCGGCAAGCGGGGGGTCCTACAATGAGCAGTTCTTC	CASSFSASGGSYNEQFF
TRBV7-2	once	TRBJ1-2	TRBD1	TGTGCCAGCAGCTTAGGCCGACCCGGACAGGGGGCCTATGGCTACACCTTC	CASSLGRPGQGAYGYTF
TRBV10-2	few	TRBJ1-5	TRBD1	TGCGCCAGCAGCGAGGGACAGGGGCTCAATCAGCCCCAGCATTTT	CASSEGQGLNQPQHF
TRBV6-5	.	TRBJ2-7	.	TGTGCCAGCAGTCCAACAATTTTAAGCTCCTACGAGCAGTACTTC	CASSPTILSSYEQYF
TRBV12-3/TRBV12-4	.	TRBJ1-1	.	TGTGCCAGCAGCCCCCGGGACACATCCACTGAAGCTTTCTTT	CASSPRDTSTEAFF
TRBV20-1	many	TRBJ2-7	.	TGCAGTGCTAGAGATATGCTCAGGGTGGGCGAGCAGTACTTC	CSARDMLRVGEQYF
TRBV6-1	many	TRBJ2-7	.	TGTGCCAGCAGAGATCTCCCCCTCGAGCAGTACTTC	CASRDLPLEQYF
TRBV5-1	few	TRBJ2-7	TRBD1	TGCGCCAGCAGCCTCCACCCTACAGGGGATCCCTACGAGCAGTACTTC	CASSLHPTGDPYEQYF
TRBV15	many	TRBJ1-1	.	TGTGCCACCAGCAGAGATCTGGGGAACACTGAAGCTTTCTTT	CATSRDLGNTEAFF
TRBV6-1	few	TRBJ2-2	TRBD1	TGTGCCAGCAGTGGACGGACAGGGAACACCGGGGAGCTGTTTTTT	CASSGRTGNTGELFF
TRBV2	few	TRBJ2-1	TRBD2	TGTGCCAGCAGTGCGAACAGCGGGGGGGCCAGTGAGCAGTTCTTC	CASSANSGGASEQFF
TRBV29-1	many	TRBJ2-3	TRBD1	TGCAGCGTTGAGTACAGGGGAACAGATACGCAGTATTTT	CSVEYRGTDTQYF
TRBV5-1	.	TRBJ2-7	TRBD1	TGCGCCAGCAGCCTCCGGACAGGGGGCTCGATGAGCTCCTACGAGCAGTACTTC	CASSLRTGGSMSSYEQYF
TRBV28	few	TRBJ1-6	.	TGTGCCAGCAGTTTAGGGGCCTTTAGGTACTTCCCCCTCCACTTT	CASSLGAFRYFPLHF